Each of the 31 T cell receptor beta chains below was sequenced from the same sample in a study of T cells after yellow fever vaccination. TCRdb fed the 5' RACE reads into MiXCR, producing one record per CDR3 protein. The sample includes some 320,000 distinct CDR3 sequences, 4.1% of them seen just once. This specimen consisted of PBMCs, obtained 5 days after the yellow fever booster vaccination. Receptor source: a man between 18 and 35 years old who received the YFV17D yellow fever vaccine.

The sample holds many counts of this clonotype. The V and J genes are TRBV5-1 and TRBJ2-3; tentatively, D is TRBD1 (6 bases). The germline V gene has CDR1 SGHRS and CDR2 YFSETQ. The germline V and J ends were trimmed by 4 bases and 2 bases, with 17 bases remaining between them. The CDR3 runs 16 residues. The CDR3 sequence is CASSGNGQPNTDTQYF. The CDR3 DNA sequence: TGCGCCAGCAGCGGCAATGGACAGCCCAACACAGATACGCAGTATTTT.

This clonotype was counted between two and nine times. The chain couples TRBV20-1 to TRBJ2-1; TRBD2 matches at 9 bases. Germline assignment: CDR1 DFQATT and CDR2 SNEGSKA (reference sequence). The ends lost 6 bases at V and 10 bases at J; junction bases unmatched: 13. The CDR3 runs 14 residues. The chain's CDR3 is CSAPQERGAWEQFF. The CDR3, as DNA: TGCAGTGCCCCCCAGGAGCGGGGGGCGTGGGAGCAGTTCTTC.

This clonotype was counted many times. Here the CDR3 DNA reads TGTGCCAGCAGCTTAGAGGTCAGGGGGCTAGAGCAGTACGTC. Translating it yields CASSLEVRGLEQYV. The gene calls are TRBV7-6 and TRBJ2-7, with 8 bases that match TRBD1. Germline CDR1 reads SGHVS; CDR2 reads FNYEAQ. The V segment lost 1 base and the J segment 7 bases; nucleotides outside the gene matches: 6. CDR3 size: 14 residues.

The chain employs TRBV18 and TRBJ1-4, with TRBD1 matching 7 bases. CDR1 is KGHSH and CDR2 is LQKENI in the germline V gene. V was clipped by 3 bases and J by 3 bases; unmatched bases: 7. This CDR3 region has 16 residues. CDR3 bases: TGTGCCAGCTCACCGCTCGACAGGGTCCCTAATGAAAAACTGTTTTTT. This gives the protein CASSPLDRVPNEKLFF.

This clonotype was detected a few times. The genes are TRBV27 and TRBJ1-6; D call uncertain. The CDR3 runs to 12 residues. The V end was cut by 6 bases, the J end by 8 bases, with 8 bases between. Germline CDR1 reads MNHEY; CDR2 reads SMNVEV (reference sequence). The CDR3 bases are TGTGCCAGCAGGGAGTTGTATTCACCCCTCCACTTT. It translates to CASRELYSPLHF.

There are a few counts of this clonotype. This rearrangement joins TRBV6-6 to TRBJ2-1, with 8 bases aligning to TRBD2. CDR3 length: 15 residues. After removal of 2 bases from V and 6 bases from J, the junction contained 6 bases not matched to a gene. Germline loops: CDR1 MNHNY, CDR2 SVGAGI (reference sequence). CDR3: CASSYPGGPLNEQFF. The CDR3 DNA is TGTGCCAGCAGTTACCCGGGGGGGCCCCTCAATGAGCAGTTCTTC.

The chain is built from TRBV5-6 and TRBJ1-1; D gene unclear. CDR1 is SGHDT and CDR2 is YYEEEE in the germline V gene. V was cut by 1 base and J by 11 bases, with 12 bases left in between. The CDR3 spans 12 residues. The CDR3 loop is CASSLSRRGAFF. CDR3 DNA: TGTGCCAGCAGCTTGTCTAGGCGCGGGGCTTTCTTT.

This clonotype has at least ten counts. The chain has TRBV4-1 and TRBJ1-4; TRBD1 might be the D (6 bases). This CDR3 is built from 18 residues. V shed 0 bases and J shed 2 bases, with 16 bases lying between them. Looked up from germline, CDR1 is MGHRA and CDR2 is YSYEKL. CDR3 sequence reads: CASSQENLHTGTNEKLFF. In DNA form, the CDR3 reads TGCGCCAGCAGCCAAGAAAATCTCCACACAGGGACTAATGAAAAACTGTTTTTT.

This clonotype was counted at least ten times. The V gene is TRBV7-9, the J gene TRBJ2-5, with TRBD2 matching over 7 bases. Germline V gene sequence: CDR1 SEHNR, CDR2 FQNEAQ (reference sequence). With V trimmed by 5 bases and J by 7 bases, 7 bases remained unmatched. This CDR3 is 13 amino acids long. This chain's CDR3 is CASSLEGRATQYF. The CDR3, as DNA: TGTGCCAGCAGCCTGGAGGGGAGGGCGACCCAGTACTTC.

The chain employs TRBV7-2 and TRBJ1-4; no firm D call. Looked up from germline, CDR1 is SGHTA and CDR2 is FQGNSA. V was pared by 5 bases and J by 2 bases, with 15 bases between. There are 16 residues in the CDR3. The CDR3 DNA reads as TGTGCCAGCAGCGTTCATCCCCGATTCACTAATGAAAAACTGTTTTTT. As protein: CASSVHPRFTNEKLFF.

This clonotype has only a few counts. CDR3 loop: CASSPFETSGVNEQFF. CDR3 nucleotides: TGTGCCAGCTCACCATTCGAAACTAGCGGCGTCAATGAGCAGTTCTTC. V and J are TRBV18 and TRBJ2-1, with TRBD2 matching 8 bases. V gave up 2 bases and J gave up 6 bases; unmatched junction bases: 9. Germline CDR1 reads KGHSH; CDR2 reads LQKENI. CDR3 size: 16 residues.

The chain couples TRBV5-1 to TRBJ2-5; D not resolved. This CDR3 is 14 amino acids long. Germline-derived CDR1 and CDR2 are SGHRS and YFSETQ. Trimming cost V 4 bases and J 5 bases, with 15 bases left between them. The CDR3 bases are TGCGCCAGCAGCCTGGAAGGTGCTGGGGAGACCCAGTACTTC. As protein: CASSLEGAGETQYF.

The chain has TRBV28 and TRBJ2-3, with 9 positions matching TRBD2. The CDR3 is made up of 14 amino acids. Germline CDR1 reads MDHEN; CDR2 reads SYDVKM. Trimming at V came to 8 bases and at J to 3 bases, leaving 6 bases not matched to a gene. Here the CDR3 DNA reads TGTGCCAGCTTTAGCGGGGGCCTGACAGATACGCAGTATTTT. It specifies CASFSGGLTDTQYF. Using reference TRBV28 and TRBJ2-3 for the parts outside the CDR3, the full variable domain is DVKVTQSSRYLVKRTGEKVFLECVQDMDHENMFWYRQDPGLGLRLIYFSYDVKMKEKGDIPEGYSVSREKKERFSLILESASTNQTSMYLCASFSGGLTDTQYFGPGTRLTVL.

The rearrangement joins TRBV9 to TRBJ2-3; D not resolved. The germline V gene encodes CDR1 SGDLS and CDR2 YYNGEE. The CDR3 has 13 amino acids. Trimming took off 2 bases at V and 6 bases at J, with 10 bases between the two ends. CDR3 sequence (DNA): TGTGCCAGCAGCGTCGCACAGATTGATACGCAGTATTTT. This encodes CASSVAQIDTQYF.

In this sample, this clonotype turned up many times. This rearrangement joins TRBV4-3 to TRBJ1-6; 8 nucleotides match TRBD1. With 2 bases clipped from V and 6 bases from J, the junction kept 3 bases outside the gene matches. The CDR3 runs 15 residues. From germline, CDR1 is LGHNA and CDR2 YSLEER. The CDR3 DNA sequence: TGCGCCAGCAGCCAATACAGGGGGGGTAATTCACCCCTCCACTTT. It yields the protein CASSQYRGGNSPLHF.

In this sample, this clonotype turned up a few times. The genes are TRBV20-1 and TRBJ1-2; D possibly corresponds to TRBD1 (5 bases). The germline V gene encodes CDR1 DFQATT and CDR2 SNEGSKA (reference sequence). The CDR3 is made up of 15 amino acids. The CDR3, as DNA: TGCAGCGCCCATCACGGGGGAACCTTTAACTATGGCTACACCTTC. This sequence encodes CSAHHGGTFNYGYTF.

Notes on this clonotype: The junction departs from germline at one end; a sequencing error may be responsible. This chain connects TRBV5-1 to TRBJ1-2, with 10 positions matching TRBD1. This CDR3 comprises 16 residues. CDR1 and CDR2 (germline): SGHRS, YFSETQ. In nucleotides, the CDR3 is TGCGCCAGCAGATTGGACAGGGGGTCCGCACACTATGGCTACACCTTC. Protein: CASRLDRGSAHYGYTF.

There are many counts of this clonotype. The chain recombines TRBV11-2 with TRBJ2-3; TRBD2 matches 7 bases. J was trimmed by 1 base and V by 3 bases; bases with no gene match: 7. Germline loops: CDR1 SGHAT, CDR2 FQNNGV. The CDR3 runs 16 residues. In nucleotides, the CDR3 is TGTGCCAGCAGCTTCGCCCACCGGGGGGGCACAGATACGCAGTATTTT. Its translation: CASSFAHRGGTDTQYF.

Ten or more counts support this clonotype. The rearrangement joins TRBV25-1 to TRBJ1-1; D may be TRBD1 (5 bases). Trimming pared 8 bases from V and 5 bases from J, leaving 9 bases between. The germline V gene encodes CDR1 MGHDK and CDR2 SYGVNS. The CDR3 consists of 11 residues. CDR3 sequence: CASLRGTEAFF. The CDR3 coding sequence is TGTGCCAGCCTTAGGGGTACTGAAGCTTTCTTT.

V gene TRBV10-3 combines with J gene TRBJ1-1, with unresolved D. CDR1 ENHRY and CDR2 SYGVKD come from the germline V gene. V was trimmed by 2 bases and J by 4 bases, leaving 14 bases between them. CDR3 size: 15 residues. The CDR3 DNA sequence: TGTGCCATCAGTGAGGGCCTCCCTAGGAGCACTGAAGCTTTCTTT. Translating it yields CAISEGLPRSTEAFF.

The chain is built from TRBV11-2 and TRBJ2-1; maybe TRBD1 (6 bases). Trimming removed 5 bases from V and 7 bases from J, with 12 bases in between. Germline assignment: CDR1 SGHAT and CDR2 FQNNGV. The CDR3 is made up of 13 amino acids. The chain's CDR3 is CASSLRGRNEQFF. The CDR3 coding sequence is TGTGCCAGCAGCCTCAGGGGTAGGAATGAGCAGTTCTTC.

Many counts were recorded for this clonotype. The chain is built from TRBV27 and TRBJ2-3; 8 bases map to TRBD1. The germline CDR1 and CDR2 sequences are MNHEY and SMNVEV (reference sequence). The CDR3 runs 14 residues. The V segment lost 6 bases and the J segment 4 bases; nucleotides outside the gene matches: 6. CDR3 sequence (DNA): TGTGCCAGCAGCCCAGGGGGCAGGGCAGATACGCAGTATTTT. This translates into CASSPGGRADTQYF.

DNA of the CDR3: TGCGCCAGCAGCTTGAACGGACAGGGGGCTTACGGGGCCAACGTCCTGACTTTC. Its translation: CASSLNGQGAYGANVLTF. The chain carries TRBV5-1 and TRBJ2-6, with 11 bases fitting TRBD1. The CDR3 has 18 residues. V was pared by 1 base and J by 4 bases, with 7 bases of the junction left unmatched. The V gene's germline CDR1 is SGHRS and CDR2 YFSETQ.

V and J are TRBV15 and TRBJ2-3; D remains ambiguous. CDR1 and CDR2 from the germline V gene are LNHNV and YYDKDF (reference sequence). The CDR3 spans 16 residues. V lost 0 bases to trimming and J lost 0 bases, with 10 bases between them. CDR3 protein: CATSRDGVLSTDTQYF. The CDR3 DNA reads TGTGCCACCAGCAGAGATGGCGTGTTAAGCACAGATACGCAGTATTTT.

This clonotype was detected many times. The J gene is TRBJ2-3, the V gene TRBV11-2; TRBD2 might be the D (6 bases). The CDR3 is 15 residues long. Trimming left V 2 bases short and J 4 bases short, with 13 bases between. Germline CDR1 reads SGHAT; CDR2 reads FQNNGV. CDR3 protein: CASSLTGGSSDTQYF. CDR3 bases: TGTGCCAGCAGCTTAACCGGGGGATCGTCAGATACGCAGTATTTT.

There are many counts of this clonotype. The chain has TRBV7-2 and TRBJ2-5; 8 positions agree with TRBD1. V shed 7 bases and J 4 bases; nucleotides not matched to a gene: 2. CDR1 is SGHTA, CDR2 FQGNSA, per germline. CDR3 length: 12 amino acids. This CDR3 is CASTTGGETQYF. As DNA, the CDR3 is TGTGCCAGCACCACAGGGGGAGAGACCCAGTACTTC.

This clonotype was recorded a few times. The genes are TRBV7-6 and TRBJ2-2; tentatively, D is TRBD1 (6 bases). This CDR3 comprises 15 residues. The V and J ends lost 2 bases and 4 bases respectively, with 11 bases between them. Germline V gives CDR1 SGHVS, CDR2 FNYEAQ. The CDR3 here is CASSLLGGSTGELFF. The CDR3 region has the DNA TGTGCCAGCAGCTTATTAGGGGGATCCACCGGGGAGCTGTTTTTT.

This clonotype has just a few counts. This chain connects TRBV20-1 to TRBJ2-5, with 7 bases fitting TRBD1. The CDR3 extends over 14 amino acids. The germline CDR1 and CDR2 sequences are DFQATT and SNEGSKA (reference sequence). J was trimmed by 0 bases and V by 7 bases; bases with no gene match: 8. This CDR3 is CSGLGTDYQETQYF. CDR3 DNA: TGCAGTGGTCTCGGGACAGACTACCAAGAGACCCAGTACTTC.

This clonotype was counted at least ten times. The chain joins TRBV2 to TRBJ1-2; perhaps TRBD1 as D (5 bases). The CDR3 length is 15 residues. Trimming took 0 bases from V and 8 from J, leaving 16 bases between them. Germline lookup yields CDR1 SNHLY and CDR2 FYNNEI. CDR3 amino acids: CASSEALRDARGYTF. The CDR3 nucleotides are TGTGCCAGCAGTGAAGCGCTCCGGGACGCTCGGGGCTACACCTTC. The whole variable domain, remainder taken from reference TRBV2 and TRBJ1-2, is EPEVTQTPSHQVTQMGQEVILRCVPISNHLYFYWYRQILGQKVEFLVSFYNNEISEKSEIFDDQFSVERPDGSNFTLKIRSTKLEDSAMYFCASSEALRDARGYTFGSGTRLTVV.

In its sample, this clonotype was seen a few times. The chain has TRBV29-1 and TRBJ2-7; TRBD1 matches 10 bases. V lost 3 bases, J lost 5 bases, and 4 bases stayed unmatched. From germline, CDR1 is SQVTM and CDR2 ANQGSEA. The CDR3 runs 13 residues. CDR3 residues: CSVETGGRDEQYF. The CDR3, as DNA: TGCAGCGTTGAGACAGGGGGCAGGGACGAGCAGTACTTC.

The chain recombines TRBV12-3 or TRBV12-4 with TRBJ2-2, with unresolved D. V was cut by 4 bases and J by 9 bases, with 6 bases left in between. CDR3 length: 11 residues. In nucleotides, the CDR3 is TGTGCCAGCAGTTCCCTCAGGGAGCTGTTTTTT. Its protein is CASSSLRELFF.